The 22 T cell receptor beta chains below all came from one sample that was sequenced in a study of OX40 agonist ivuxolimab in advanced cancers. Assay used: immunoSEQ multiplex PCR; TCRdb lists only in-frame clones, some missing. The profile shows tens of thousands of clones, 81% of them singletons. This specimen was CD4+ or CD8+ T cells sorted from blood, taken in a trial of the OX40 agonist ivuxolimab. These TCRs come from an adult with an advanced solid tumor such as melanoma, head and neck, liver or kidney cancer.

The genes are TRBV2 and TRBJ2-5; no firm D call. Trimming removed 6 bases from V and 4 bases from J, with 6 bases in between. The CDR3 contains 11 residues. Germline V CDR1 and CDR2: SNHLY, FYNNEI. CDR3 residues: CASRVVETQYF. CDR3 nucleotides: TGTGCCAGCAGGGTAGTAGAGACCCAGTACTTC.

The chain employs TRBV19 and TRBJ2-7; D remains unclear. V was shortened by 6 bases and J by 2 bases, with 14 bases between the two germline ends. This CDR3 comprises 14 residues. Looked up from germline, CDR1 is LNHDA and CDR2 is SQIVND (reference sequence). DNA for the CDR3: TGTGCCAGTAGCCCCCTCCCAGCCCCCTACGAGCAGTACTTC. This sequence encodes CASSPLPAPYEQYF.

The rearrangement links TRBV4-1 to TRBJ1-4; TRBD1 might be the D (6 bases). Germline V gives CDR1 MGHRA, CDR2 YSYEKL. With 1 base removed from V and 6 bases from J, the gap between germline ends came to 12 bases. This CDR3 contains 15 residues. The CDR3 coding sequence is TGCGCCAGCAGCCAAGGGCAGGGGTCATATGAAAAACTGTTTTTT. As protein: CASSQGQGSYEKLFF.

The rearrangement joins TRBV11-1 to TRBJ1-2, with TRBD1 matching over 10 bases. The V gene's germline CDR1 is SGHAT and CDR2 FQDESV (reference sequence). V lost 1 base to trimming and J lost 6 bases; unmatched junction nucleotides: 5. The CDR3 extends over 15 amino acids. The CDR3 loop is CASSLGDRGMNGYTF. CDR3 in DNA: TGTGCCAGCAGCTTAGGGGACAGGGGTATGAATGGCTACACCTTC.

The V and J genes are TRBV29-1 and TRBJ2-6; D tentatively reads TRBD1 or TRBD2 (5 bases each). Germline loops: CDR1 SQVTM, CDR2 ANQGSEA. V was cut by 1 base and J by 2 bases, with 6 bases left in between. CDR3 length: 14 amino acids. This CDR3 is CSVEGGTGANVLTF. The CDR3 nucleotides read TGCAGCGTTGAAGGGGGGACTGGGGCCAACGTCCTGACTTTC.

The chain recombines TRBV4-1 with TRBJ1-3; a weak D match, TRBD1 (5 bases). CDR3 length: 17 residues. In germline, CDR1 is MGHRA, CDR2 YSYEKL. Trimming stripped 0 bases from V and 0 bases from J, with 12 bases between. The CDR3 DNA sequence: TGCGCCAGCAGCCAAGATTATCAGGGAAACTCTGGAAACACCATATATTTT. Translating gives CASSQDYQGNSGNTIYF.

V and J are TRBV5-1 and TRBJ1-1; D gene unclear. The CDR3 is 13 residues long. Germline V gene sequence: CDR1 SGHRS, CDR2 YFSETQ. V gave up 4 bases and J gave up 0 bases, with 7 bases separating them. The CDR3 bases are TGCGCCAGCAGCCTGGGCCTGAACACTGAAGCTTTCTTT. It yields the protein CASSLGLNTEAFF.

This clone was seen a single time. The chain combines TRBV5-1 with TRBJ2-1; 9 bases are a match to TRBD2. The CDR3 is 17 amino acids. CDR1 and CDR2 (germline): SGHRS, YFSETQ. V shed 4 bases, J shed 8 bases, and the junction held 16 bases outside the gene matches. The CDR3 loop is CASSPPPGAGGADEQFF. CDR3 sequence (DNA): TGCGCCAGCAGCCCCCCCCCGGGGGCGGGGGGGGCGGATGAGCAGTTCTTC.

V is TRBV7-2 and J is TRBJ1-2; D is perhaps TRBD1 (5 bases). Per germline, CDR1 SGHTA and CDR2 FQGNSA. V lost 1 base and J 4 bases, leaving 7 bases between the germline ends. The CDR3 totals 13 residues. DNA of the CDR3: TGTGCCAGCAGCTTAGGACAGACCTATGGCTACACCTTC. It codes for CASSLGQTYGYTF.

This chain connects TRBV5-4 to TRBJ1-1; 8 nucleotides align to TRBD1. This CDR3 has 15 amino acids. CDR1 and CDR2 (germline): SGHNT, YYREEE (reference sequence). V trimming: 4 bases; J trimming: 4 bases; junction bases outside the gene matches: 9. CDR3 protein: CASSGQGGDGTEAFF. CDR3 in DNA: TGTGCCAGCAGCGGACAGGGTGGTGATGGCACTGAAGCTTTCTTT.

In DNA, the CDR3 is TGTGCCAGCAGCACGACAGGCCGTTGGTACTTC. It translates to CASSTTGRWYF. The chain couples TRBV6-5 to TRBJ2-5; maybe TRBD1 (6 bases). V was pared by 6 bases and J by 13 bases, with 15 bases between. CDR1 MNHEY and CDR2 SVGAGI come from the germline V gene. The CDR3 spans 11 residues.

The chain recombines TRBV10-3 with TRBJ2-2, with a tentative D call TRBD2 (6 bases). V lost 0 bases to trimming and J lost 3 bases, with 11 bases between them. The CDR3 extends over 16 amino acids. From germline, CDR1 is ENHRY and CDR2 SYGVKD. CDR3 protein: CAISESGGIDTGELFF. Here the CDR3 DNA reads TGTGCCATCAGTGAGTCAGGAGGGATCGACACCGGGGAGCTGTTTTTT.

The chain has TRBV5-4 and TRBJ2-1; weak D call: TRBD2 (6 bases). Germline V lookup: CDR1 SGHNT, CDR2 YYREEE (reference sequence). This CDR3 has 16 residues. V was trimmed by 0 bases and J by 7 bases, leaving 17 bases between them. CDR3 bases: TGTGCCAGCAGCTTGGAGGCGACTAGTGTCGGGAATGAGCAGTTCTTC. Its translation: CASSLEATSVGNEQFF.

About this clone itself: With a much larger clone just one base away, this may be a read error. Additional DNA sequences in this sample encode the identical CDR3. The chain combines TRBV4-1 with TRBJ2-7; 7 nucleotides agree with TRBD1. J was trimmed by 0 bases and V by 0 bases; bases with no gene match: 2. CDR1 is MGHRA and CDR2 is YSYEKL in the germline V gene. This CDR3 contains 15 residues. CDR3 nucleotides: TGCGCCAGCAGCCAAGACAGGGGGAGCTCCTACGAGCAGTACTTC. Its protein product is CASSQDRGSSYEQYF.

This sequence joins TRBV6-5 and TRBJ1-1, with D possibly TRBD1 on 6 matching bases. Germline V gives CDR1 MNHEY, CDR2 SVGAGI. The CDR3 extends over 14 amino acids. Trimming left V 6 bases short and J 4 bases short, with 15 bases between. CDR3 in DNA: TGTGCCAGCAGCCCGGACAGTGGTAGCACTGAAGCTTTCTTT. This gives the protein CASSPDSGSTEAFF.

The V and J genes are TRBV6-6 and TRBJ2-3; D may be TRBD2 (7 bases). The CDR3 runs to 13 residues. Deletions cut 2 bases from V and 5 bases from J, with 8 bases between. Germline loops: CDR1 MNHNY, CDR2 SVGAGI (reference sequence). CDR3: CASSYRGGDTQYF. DNA of the CDR3: TGTGCCAGCAGTTACAGGGGGGGAGATACGCAGTATTTT.

Written as DNA, the CDR3 is TGTGCCAGCAGCCCCCGGCAGTGGGGGGCCGATGACGACACTGAAGCTTTCTTT. Translated, it gives CASSPRQWGADDDTEAFF. The chain employs TRBV11-3 and TRBJ1-1, with TRBD1 as a possible D gene (6 bases). Germline V gene lookup returns CDR1 SGHNT and CDR2 YENEEA. Trimming pared 5 bases from V and 3 bases from J, leaving 25 bases between. The CDR3 length is 18 residues.

The chain uses TRBV11-1 and TRBJ2-7; D uncertain. This CDR3 contains 11 residues. The V and J ends lost 2 bases and 6 bases respectively, with 5 bases between them. Germline loops: CDR1 SGHAT, CDR2 FQDESV (reference sequence). The CDR3 coding sequence is TGTGCCAGCAGCTTATATCGCGAGCAGTACTTC. Its protein is CASSLYREQYF.

V and J are TRBV30 and TRBJ2-6; 9 bases align to TRBD1. The V and J ends lost 6 bases and 4 bases, in that order; junction bases with no gene match: 7. CDR1 GTSNPN and CDR2 SVGIG come from the germline V gene (reference sequence). The length of the CDR3 is 15 residues. The CDR3 sequence: CACLGTGRGANVLTF. DNA for the CDR3: TGTGCCTGCCTGGGGACAGGGAGAGGGGCCAACGTCCTGACTTTC.

The chain employs TRBV5-1 and TRBJ1-2; 7 bases map to TRBD1. Trimming at V came to 4 bases and at J to 6 bases, leaving 9 bases not matched to a gene. CDR1 is SGHRS and CDR2 is YFSETQ in the germline V gene. The CDR3 has 14 amino acids. For the CDR3, the DNA is TGCGCCAGCAGCCAGGGGGGAGGATTCGATGGCTACACCTTC. Translated: CASSQGGGFDGYTF.

The genes are TRBV19 and TRBJ1-1, with 12 positions matching TRBD1. This CDR3 comprises 16 residues. Losses at the gene ends were 6 bases for V and 6 bases for J; bases not matched to a gene: 11. From germline, CDR1 is LNHDA and CDR2 SQIVND (reference sequence). CDR3: CASRFRDRGLGAEAFF. Written as DNA, the CDR3 is TGTGCCAGTAGATTCCGGGACAGGGGGCTAGGAGCTGAAGCTTTCTTT. The full variable domain, rest sourced from reference TRBV19 and TRBJ1-1, is DGGITQSPKYLFRKEGQNVTLSCEQNLNHDAMYWYRQDPGQGLRLIYYSQIVNDFQKGDIAEGYSVSREKKESFPLTVTSAQKNPTAFYLCASRFRDRGLGAEAFFGQGTRLTVV.

This sequence joins TRBV4-3 and TRBJ2-7, with 8 bases lining up with TRBD1. Trimming took 1 base from V and 3 from J; bases not matched to a gene: 8. In germline, CDR1 is LGHNA, CDR2 YSLEER. The CDR3 is 16 amino acids. CDR3 DNA: TGCGCCAGCAGCCAAGCCGCGGGGACAGGTTACTACGAGCAGTACTTC. Translating gives CASSQAAGTGYYEQYF.